This is a list of T cell receptor beta chains from one sample in a study of blood T cell repertoires in COVID-19. Libraries were prepared by immunoSEQ multiplex PCR; TCRdb keeps only in-frame clonotypes and omits some of them. The table has 130,000 to 150,000 clones, approximately 90% seen once. The sample consisted of peripheral blood. These receptors were obtained from a woman aged 50 to 60 with acute or convalescent COVID-19. The CDR3 runs from the conserved cysteine through the conserved F or W. The D gene is left open where the match is weak. Size tells how often a clone was seen (once, few, many) or the class of an expanded clone, and some rows leave it out.

TRBJ2-2,TRBD1,TRBV2,.,TGTGCCAGCAGGTTGAAACAGGGGTCGACCACCGGGGAGCTGTTTTTT,CASRLKQGSTTGELFF
TRBJ2-7,TRBD1,TRBV7-8,.,TGTGCCAGCAGCTTAGCCCGACAGGGCTACGAGCAGTACTTC,CASSLARQGYEQYF
TRBJ2-2,TRBD2,TRBV29-1,.,TGCAGCGTCGATCTTAGCGGGGTTCACACCGGGGAGCTGTTTTTT,CSVDLSGVHTGELFF
TRBJ1-5,.,TRBV27,.,TGTGCCAGCAGTTTGGCGCAGGGCAATCAGCCCCAGCATTTT,CASSLAQGNQPQHF
TRBJ1-4,TRBD1,TRBV19,.,TGTGCCAGTAGGGGACAGCTAACTAATGAAAAACTGTTTTTT,CASRGQLTNEKLFF
TRBJ1-3,.,TRBV9,.,TGTGCCAGCAGCGCCCTAACAGGGTCTTCTGGAAACACCATATATTTT,CASSALTGSSGNTIYF
TRBJ1-1,TRBD1,TRBV6-6,.,TGTGCCAGCAGTTACTCAAAGGGGGCGGCCACTGAAGCTTTCTTT,CASSYSKGAATEAFF
TRBJ2-1,TRBD2,TRBV5-1,.,TGCGCCAGCAGCTTGGCCAGCGGGGGGGCCGAGGAGCAGTTCTTC,CASSLASGGAEEQFF
TRBJ2-1,.,TRBV27,.,TGTGCCAGCAGTCCCCTTCTAGTCGGGAATGAGCAGTTCTTC,CASSPLLVGNEQFF
TRBJ1-1,.,TRBV29-1,.,TGCAGCGTTGAAAACAGGGCCCAGAACACTGAAGCTTTCTTT,CSVENRAQNTEAFF
TRBJ2-7,.,TRBV19,.,TGTGCCAGTAGTATTGACATTTCCTACGAGCAGTACTTC,CASSIDISYEQYF
TRBJ1-6,.,TRBV6-4,.,TGTGCCAGCACTAGACAGGAGTTGAATTCACCCCTCCACTTT,CASTRQELNSPLHF
TRBJ1-1,.,TRBV5-1,.,TGCGCCAGCAGCTTGGGCGGGGAGCTTCGTGGGGCTGAAGCTTTCTTT,CASSLGGELRGAEAFF
TRBJ2-7,.,TRBV20-1,.,TGCAGTGCTAGTTCGGGAAACCTTGTGGGCGAGCAGTACTTC,CSASSGNLVGEQYF
TRBJ2-2,.,TRBV19,once,TGTGCCAGTAGTACCTTCAGGGTCACCGGGGAGCTGTTTTTT,CASSTFRVTGELFF
TRBJ1-1,.,TRBV10-2,.,TGCGCCAGCACGGGAGAGAGGGTGAACACTGAAGCTTTCTTT,CASTGERVNTEAFF
TRBJ1-6,TRBD1,TRBV27,.,TGTGCCAGCAGTCTTCATCCCCAGACAGGGGGAGGGTCACCCCTCCACTTT,CASSLHPQTGGGSPLHF
TRBJ2-5,TRBD1,TRBV12-3/TRBV12-4,.,TGTGCCACCCAGACAGGGGGCCAAGAGACCCAGTACTTC,CATQTGGQETQYF
TRBJ1-3,.,TRBV10-3,.,TGTGCCATCAGGGAACCAGGGACTGGAAACACCATATATTTT,CAIREPGTGNTIYF
TRBJ1-2,.,TRBV2,.,TGTGCCAGCACTGCTATAGAGGGCGCAGATGGCTACACCTTC,CASTAIEGADGYTF
TRBJ1-2,TRBD1,TRBV19,.,TGTGCCAGTAGTCCCCGCTGGGACAGCCCCTATGGCTACACCTTC,CASSPRWDSPYGYTF
TRBJ2-2,TRBD2,TRBV27,.,TGTGCCAGCTGCAAGGGACTAGCGGGAGGGAGAATCACCGGGGAGCTGTTTTTT,CASCKGLAGGRITGELFF
TRBJ2-2,TRBD2,TRBV6-5,.,TGTGCCAGCACCCGGGGGGGGTCCGGGGAGCTGTTTTTT,CASTRGGSGELFF
TRBJ2-1,.,TRBV11-1,.,TGTGCCAGCAAGGACAGAAGCTCCTACAATGAGCAGTTCTTC,CASKDRSSYNEQFF
TRBJ1-5,TRBD1,TRBV28,.,TGTGCCAGCAGTTTAAATTCCAGGGGGTTTCAGCCCCAGCATTTT,CASSLNSRGFQPQHF
TRBJ2-7,TRBD1,TRBV6-6,.,TGTGCCAGCAGTCGTGGGACAGATTCGACCTACGAGCAGTACTTC,CASSRGTDSTYEQYF
TRBJ1-6,TRBD1,TRBV29-1,few,TGCAGCGCCGGACAGGGGAATAATTCACCCCTCCACTTT,CSAGQGNNSPLHF
TRBJ1-2,.,TRBV30,.,TGTGCCTGGAGTGTACCCCAGTACTATGGCTACACCTTC,CAWSVPQYYGYTF
TRBJ1-2,.,TRBV28,.,TGTGCCAGCAGTCCAGACTGGCGGGGCTACACCTTC,CASSPDWRGYTF
TRBJ2-3,.,TRBV11-2,.,TGTGCCAGCAGCGGGGGGACTTATAGCACAGATACGCAGTATTTT,CASSGGTYSTDTQYF
TRBJ1-1,TRBD1,TRBV4-1,.,TGCGCCAGCAGCCAGCTTGGGACAGGGATCCCTATGAACACTGAAGCTTTCTTT,CASSQLGTGIPMNTEAFF
TRBJ1-1,TRBD1,TRBV29-1,once,TGCAGCGTGGGGACAGGGGGCCAAACTGAAGCTTTCTTT,CSVGTGGQTEAFF
TRBJ2-1,.,TRBV20-1,many,TGCAGTGCTAGTCCGAGGTACAATGAGCAGTTCTTC,CSASPRYNEQFF
TRBJ2-7,TRBD1,TRBV6-5,.,TGTGCCAGCAGTTCCCTCAGGGGGAATCCCTACGAGCAGTACTTC,CASSSLRGNPYEQYF
TRBJ1-2,TRBD1,TRBV6-5,.,TGTGCCAGCAGGGCATCAGGGACAGGTCGGACGGACACCTTC,CASRASGTGRTDTF
TRBJ1-2,.,TRBV11-2,.,TGTGCCAGCACCACGCCCACGACAGGAGTTCCCCCGAGGGGCTACACCTTC,CASTTPTTGVPPRGYTF
TRBJ2-1,.,TRBV9,.,TGTGCCAGCAGCGTAGGGCCAGTTCACAATGAGCAGTTCTTC,CASSVGPVHNEQFF
TRBJ1-6,.,TRBV5-4,.,TGTGCCAGCAGCTTGGTAGGGGGATCCGTCCACTTT,CASSLVGGSVHF
TRBJ2-7,TRBD2,TRBV30,.,TGTGCCTGGAGTGAGGCTAGCGGGAGGCGCGAGTACTTC,CAWSEASGRREYF
TRBJ2-5,.,TRBV11-2,.,TGTGCCAGCAGCATCAGCCGGGGCCAAGAGACCCAGTACTTC,CASSISRGQETQYF
TRBJ2-1,.,TRBV11-3,once,TGTGCCAGCAGCTTACCGAGACAAGGAATGGATGAGCAGTTCTTC,CASSLPRQGMDEQFF
TRBJ1-2,.,TRBV25-1,once,TGTGCCAGCAGTCCGGGTAACTATGGCTACACCTTC,CASSPGNYGYTF
TRBJ1-1,.,TRBV2,few,TGTGCCAGCACTCCTTCCCGGGGGGGAGACACTGAAGCTTTCTTT,CASTPSRGGDTEAFF
TRBJ1-1,.,TRBV3-1/TRBV3-2,.,TGTGCCAGCAGCCCCAAATCCGAGGGGACAAAGACTTTCTTT,CASSPKSEGTKTFF
TRBJ1-1,.,TRBV14,few,TGTGCCAGCAGCCAAGATTGGGGGGGCAGACGTACTGAAGCTTTCTTT,CASSQDWGGRRTEAFF
TRBJ1-5,.,TRBV1,.,TGCACCAGCAGCCAAGATGTCATTAGCAATCAGCCCCAGCATTTT,CTSSQDVISNQPQHF
TRBJ1-5,TRBD1,TRBV10-3,.,TGTGCCATCAGCCCCACCGGGACAGAGAATCAGCCCCAGCATTTT,CAISPTGTENQPQHF
TRBJ2-1,.,TRBV11-2,.,TGTGCCAGCAGCGCTCGGACAGCCTCCTACAATGAGCAGTTCTTC,CASSARTASYNEQFF
TRBJ2-7,.,TRBV5-6,.,TGTGCCAGCAGCTTACAATCCTACGAGCAGTACTTC,CASSLQSYEQYF
TRBJ1-5,.,TRBV7-9,.,TGTGCCAGCAGCCCAGGGGACACACGAGGCCACAATCAGCCCCAGCATTTT,CASSPGDTRGHNQPQHF
TRBJ2-7,TRBD2,TRBV11-2,.,TGTGCCAGCAGCGAACCAGCGGGAGCCCCCTACGAGCAGTACTTC,CASSEPAGAPYEQYF